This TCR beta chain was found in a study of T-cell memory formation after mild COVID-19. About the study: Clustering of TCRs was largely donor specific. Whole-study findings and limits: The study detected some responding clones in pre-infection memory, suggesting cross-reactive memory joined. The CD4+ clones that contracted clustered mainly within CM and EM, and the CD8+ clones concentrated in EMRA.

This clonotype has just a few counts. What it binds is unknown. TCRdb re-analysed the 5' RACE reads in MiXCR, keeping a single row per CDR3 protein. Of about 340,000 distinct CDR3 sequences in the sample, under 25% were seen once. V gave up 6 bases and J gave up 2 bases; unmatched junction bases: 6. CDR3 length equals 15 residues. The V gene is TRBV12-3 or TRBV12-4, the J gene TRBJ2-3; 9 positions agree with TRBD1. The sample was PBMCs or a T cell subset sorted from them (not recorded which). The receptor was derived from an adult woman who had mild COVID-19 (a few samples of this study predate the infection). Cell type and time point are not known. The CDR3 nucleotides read TGTGCCAGCAGGCCGAGGACAGGGGCCACAGATACGCAGTATTTT. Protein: CASRPRTGATDTQYF.